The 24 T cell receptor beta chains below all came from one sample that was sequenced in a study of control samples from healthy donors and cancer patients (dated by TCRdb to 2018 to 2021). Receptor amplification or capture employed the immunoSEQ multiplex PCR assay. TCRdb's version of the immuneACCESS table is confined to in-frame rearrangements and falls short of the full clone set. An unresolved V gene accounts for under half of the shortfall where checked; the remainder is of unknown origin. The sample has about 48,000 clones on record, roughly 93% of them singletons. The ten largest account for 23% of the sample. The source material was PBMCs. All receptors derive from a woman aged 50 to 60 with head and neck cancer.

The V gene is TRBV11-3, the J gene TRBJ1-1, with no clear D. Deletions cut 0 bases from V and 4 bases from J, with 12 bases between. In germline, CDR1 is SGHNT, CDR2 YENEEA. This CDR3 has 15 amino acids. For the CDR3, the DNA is TGTGCCAGCAGCTTAGATTCAAAGCCACTCACTGAAGCTTTCTTT. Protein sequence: CASSLDSKPLTEAFF.

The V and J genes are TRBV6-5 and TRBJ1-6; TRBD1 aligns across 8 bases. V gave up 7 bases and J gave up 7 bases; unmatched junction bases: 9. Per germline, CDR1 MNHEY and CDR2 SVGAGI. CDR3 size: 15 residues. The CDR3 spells CASTTDREDNSPLHF. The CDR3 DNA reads TGTGCCAGCACAACGGACAGGGAGGACAATTCACCCCTCCACTTT.

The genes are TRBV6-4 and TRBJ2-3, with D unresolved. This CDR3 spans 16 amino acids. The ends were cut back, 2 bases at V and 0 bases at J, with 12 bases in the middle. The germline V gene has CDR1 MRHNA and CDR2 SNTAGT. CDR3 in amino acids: CASSDGWGTSTDTQYF. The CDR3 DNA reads TGTGCCAGCAGTGACGGATGGGGTACTAGCACAGATACGCAGTATTTT.

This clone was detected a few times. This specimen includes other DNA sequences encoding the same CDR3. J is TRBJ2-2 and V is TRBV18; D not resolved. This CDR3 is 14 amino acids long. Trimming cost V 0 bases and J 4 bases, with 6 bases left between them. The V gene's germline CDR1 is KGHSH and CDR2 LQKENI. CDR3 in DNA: TGTGCCAGCTCACCACCGACCCCCACCGGGGAGCTGTTTTTT. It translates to CASSPPTPTGELFF.

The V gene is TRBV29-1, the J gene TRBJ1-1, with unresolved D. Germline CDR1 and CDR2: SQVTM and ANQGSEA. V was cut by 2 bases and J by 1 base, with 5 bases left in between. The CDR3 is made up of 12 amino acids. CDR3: CSVELGNTEAFF. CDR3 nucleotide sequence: TGCAGCGTTGAATTGGGGAACACTGAAGCTTTCTTT.

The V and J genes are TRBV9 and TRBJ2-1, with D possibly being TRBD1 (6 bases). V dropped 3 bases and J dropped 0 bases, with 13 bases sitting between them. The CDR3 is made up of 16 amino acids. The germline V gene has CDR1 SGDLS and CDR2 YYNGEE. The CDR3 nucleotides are TGTGCCAGCAGCGAGAGAGGGGGTAGCTCCTACAATGAGCAGTTCTTC. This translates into CASSERGGSSYNEQFF.

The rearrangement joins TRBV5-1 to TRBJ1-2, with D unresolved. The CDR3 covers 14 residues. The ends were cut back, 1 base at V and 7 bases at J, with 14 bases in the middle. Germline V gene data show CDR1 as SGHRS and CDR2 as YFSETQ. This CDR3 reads CASSLLSGEGGYTF. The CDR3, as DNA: TGCGCCAGCAGCTTGTTATCCGGGGAGGGTGGCTACACCTTC.

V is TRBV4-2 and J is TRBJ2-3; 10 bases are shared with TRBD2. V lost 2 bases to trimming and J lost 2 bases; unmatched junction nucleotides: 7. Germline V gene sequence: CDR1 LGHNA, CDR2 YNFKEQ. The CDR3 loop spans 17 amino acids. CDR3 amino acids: CASSQSGLADLTDTQYF. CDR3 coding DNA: TGTGCCAGCAGCCAATCAGGACTAGCGGACCTCACAGATACGCAGTATTTT.

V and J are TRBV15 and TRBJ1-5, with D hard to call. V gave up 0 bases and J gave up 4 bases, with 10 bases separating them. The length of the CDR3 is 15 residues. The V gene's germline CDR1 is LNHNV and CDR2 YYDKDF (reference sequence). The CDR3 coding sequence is TGTGCCACCAGCAGAGATTTGGGGAAAAATCAGCCCCAGCATTTT. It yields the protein CATSRDLGKNQPQHF.

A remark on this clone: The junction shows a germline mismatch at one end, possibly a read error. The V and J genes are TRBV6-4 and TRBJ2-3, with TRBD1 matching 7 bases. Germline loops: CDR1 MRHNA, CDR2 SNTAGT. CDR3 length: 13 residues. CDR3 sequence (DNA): TGTGCCAGCAGTGGGACAGGCACAGATGCGCAGTATTTT. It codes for CASSGTGTDAQYF.

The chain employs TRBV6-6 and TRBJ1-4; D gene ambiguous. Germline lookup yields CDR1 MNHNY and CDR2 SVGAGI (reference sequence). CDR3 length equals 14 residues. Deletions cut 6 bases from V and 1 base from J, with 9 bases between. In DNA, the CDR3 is TGTGCCAGCAGCCTTAAGCTAACTAATGAAAAACTGTTTTTT. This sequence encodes CASSLKLTNEKLFF.

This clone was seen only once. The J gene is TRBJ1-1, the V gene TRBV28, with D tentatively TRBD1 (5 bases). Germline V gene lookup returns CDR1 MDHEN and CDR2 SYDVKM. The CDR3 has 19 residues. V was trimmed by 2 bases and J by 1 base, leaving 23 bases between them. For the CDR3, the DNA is TGTGCCAGCAGTTTACTCTCTAATTACCCGGGACTCGAGAACACTGAAGCTTTCTTT. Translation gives CASSLLSNYPGLENTEAFF.

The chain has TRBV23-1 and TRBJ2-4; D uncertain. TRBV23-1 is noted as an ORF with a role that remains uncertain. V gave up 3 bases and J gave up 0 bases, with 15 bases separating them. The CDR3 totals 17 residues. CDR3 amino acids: CASSHPQKGKAKNIQYF. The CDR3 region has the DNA TGCGCCAGCAGTCATCCCCAGAAGGGTAAAGCCAAAAACATTCAGTACTTC.

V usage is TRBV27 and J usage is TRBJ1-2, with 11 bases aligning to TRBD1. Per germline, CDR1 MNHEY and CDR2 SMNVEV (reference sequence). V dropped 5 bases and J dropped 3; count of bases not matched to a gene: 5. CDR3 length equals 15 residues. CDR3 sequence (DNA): TGTGCCAGCAGTCGGACAGGGGGCGCCGACTATGGCTACACCTTC. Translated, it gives CASSRTGGADYGYTF.

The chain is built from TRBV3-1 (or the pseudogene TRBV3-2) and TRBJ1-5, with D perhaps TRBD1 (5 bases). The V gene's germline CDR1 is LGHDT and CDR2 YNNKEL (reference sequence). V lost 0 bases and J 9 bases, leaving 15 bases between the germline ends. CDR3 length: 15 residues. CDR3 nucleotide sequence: TGTGCCAGCAGCCAAGATCAAGAGGGGCCAGGGCCCCAGCATTTT. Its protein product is CASSQDQEGPGPQHF.

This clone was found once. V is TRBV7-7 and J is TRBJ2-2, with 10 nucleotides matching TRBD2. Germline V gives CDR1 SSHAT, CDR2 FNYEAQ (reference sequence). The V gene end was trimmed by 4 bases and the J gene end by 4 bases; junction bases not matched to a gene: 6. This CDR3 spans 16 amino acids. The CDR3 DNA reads TGTGCCAGCAGCTCCCGACTAGCGGGTGGCACCGGGGAGCTGTTTTTT. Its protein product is CASSSRLAGGTGELFF.

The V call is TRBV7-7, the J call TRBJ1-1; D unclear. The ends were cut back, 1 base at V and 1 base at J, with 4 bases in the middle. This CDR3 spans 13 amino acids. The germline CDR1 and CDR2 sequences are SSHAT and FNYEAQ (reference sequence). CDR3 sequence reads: CASSLETNTEAFF. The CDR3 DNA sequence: TGTGCCAGCAGCTTAGAAACGAACACTGAAGCTTTCTTT.

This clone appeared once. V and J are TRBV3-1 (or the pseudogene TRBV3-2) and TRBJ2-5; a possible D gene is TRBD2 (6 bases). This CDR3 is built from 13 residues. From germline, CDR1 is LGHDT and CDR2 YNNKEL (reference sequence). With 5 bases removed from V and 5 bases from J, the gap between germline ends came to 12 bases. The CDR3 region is CASSSGSRETQYF. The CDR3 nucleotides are TGTGCCAGCAGCTCCGGGAGTCGGGAGACCCAGTACTTC.

As DNA, the CDR3 is TGTGCCACCAGTGATCAACCCGGGACAGGGGGCTTTAATGAGCAGTTCTTC. It codes for CATSDQPGTGGFNEQFF. The chain has TRBV24-1 and TRBJ2-1; the match to TRBD1 covers 12 bases. Germline V gene data show CDR1 as KGHDR and CDR2 as SFDVKD. CDR3 length: 17 amino acids. V gave up 3 bases and J gave up 7 bases; unmatched junction bases: 9.

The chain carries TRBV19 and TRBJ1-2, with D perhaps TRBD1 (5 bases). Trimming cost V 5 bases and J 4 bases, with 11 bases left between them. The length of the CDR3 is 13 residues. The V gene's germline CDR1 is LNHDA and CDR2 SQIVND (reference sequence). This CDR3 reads CASSLRDLYGYTF. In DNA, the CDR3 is TGTGCCAGTAGTCTCCGGGACCTCTATGGCTACACCTTC.

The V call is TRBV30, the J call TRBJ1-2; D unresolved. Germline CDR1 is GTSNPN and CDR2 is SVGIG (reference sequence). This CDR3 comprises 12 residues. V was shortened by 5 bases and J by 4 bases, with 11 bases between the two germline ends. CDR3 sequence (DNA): TGTGCCTGGGGGTCCGGCCCCTATGGCTACACCTTC. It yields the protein CAWGSGPYGYTF.

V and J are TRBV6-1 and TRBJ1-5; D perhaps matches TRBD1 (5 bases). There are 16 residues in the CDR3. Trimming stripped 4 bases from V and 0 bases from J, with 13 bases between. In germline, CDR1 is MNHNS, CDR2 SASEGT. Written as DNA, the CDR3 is TGTGCCAGCAGTGCAGGGAAAGGGGTTAGCAATCAGCCCCAGCATTTT. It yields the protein CASSAGKGVSNQPQHF.

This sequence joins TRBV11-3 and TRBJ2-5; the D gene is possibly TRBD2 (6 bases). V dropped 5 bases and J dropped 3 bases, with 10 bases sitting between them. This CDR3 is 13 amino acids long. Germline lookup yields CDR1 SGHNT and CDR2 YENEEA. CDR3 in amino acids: CASSLTGEETQYF. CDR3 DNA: TGTGCCAGCAGCCTTACGGGGGAAGAGACCCAGTACTTC.

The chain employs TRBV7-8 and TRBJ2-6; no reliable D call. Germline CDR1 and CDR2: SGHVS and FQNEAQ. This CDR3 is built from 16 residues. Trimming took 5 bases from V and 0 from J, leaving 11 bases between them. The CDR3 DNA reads TGTGCCAGCAGCCGGACGGGTAGCTCTGGGGCCAACGTCCTGACTTTC. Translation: CASSRTGSSGANVLTF.